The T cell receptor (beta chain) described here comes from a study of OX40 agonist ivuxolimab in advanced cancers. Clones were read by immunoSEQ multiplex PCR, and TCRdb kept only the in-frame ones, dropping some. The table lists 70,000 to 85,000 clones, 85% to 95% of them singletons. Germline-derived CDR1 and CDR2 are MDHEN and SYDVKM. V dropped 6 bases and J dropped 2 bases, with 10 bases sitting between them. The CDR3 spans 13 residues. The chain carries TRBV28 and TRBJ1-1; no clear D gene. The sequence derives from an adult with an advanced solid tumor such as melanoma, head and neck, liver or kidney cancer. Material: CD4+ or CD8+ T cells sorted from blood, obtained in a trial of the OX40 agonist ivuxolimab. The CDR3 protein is CASRIGPNTEAFF. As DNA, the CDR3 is TGTGCCAGCAGGATAGGCCCTAACACTGAAGCTTTCTTT.